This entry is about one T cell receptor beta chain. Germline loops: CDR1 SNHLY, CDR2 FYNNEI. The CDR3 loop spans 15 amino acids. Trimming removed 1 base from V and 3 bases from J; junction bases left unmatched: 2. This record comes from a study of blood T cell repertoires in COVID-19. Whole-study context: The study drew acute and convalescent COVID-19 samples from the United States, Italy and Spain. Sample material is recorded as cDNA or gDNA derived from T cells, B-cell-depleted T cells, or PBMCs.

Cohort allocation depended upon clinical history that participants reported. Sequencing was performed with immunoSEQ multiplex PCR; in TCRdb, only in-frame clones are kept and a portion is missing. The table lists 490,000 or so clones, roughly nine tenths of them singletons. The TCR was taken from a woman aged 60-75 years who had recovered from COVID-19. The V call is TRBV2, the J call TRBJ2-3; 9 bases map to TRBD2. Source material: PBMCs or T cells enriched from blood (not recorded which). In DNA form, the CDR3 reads TGTGCCAGCAGTGAAGGACTAGCGGTAACAGATACGCAGTATTTT. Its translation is CASSEGLAVTDTQYF. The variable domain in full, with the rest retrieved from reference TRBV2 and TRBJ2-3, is EPEVTQTPSHQVTQMGQEVILRCVPISNHLYFYWYRQILGQKVEFLVSFYNNEISEKSEIFDDQFSVERPDGSNFTLKIRSTKLEDSAMYFCASSEGLAVTDTQYFGPGTRLTVL.